This T cell receptor (beta chain) was retrieved from a study of beta chain features in type 1 diabetes (dated by TCRdb to about 2018). Study-wide context: Mean age, gender distribution, total cell number and subset yield were not different between patients and healthy donors. Across all samples, fewer than 130 million sorted cells were examined, and cell number per subset correlated strongly with RNA yield. In the study, recently diagnosed type 1 diabetes patients and matched healthy donors were compared on the TCRB repertoires of their sorted circulating CD4+ T cell subsets. Regulatory and stem cell-like memory subsets were obtained from only 8 patients and roughly 8 healthy donors, while naive and central memory subsets were obtained from all 30 or so donors. Overall study results and their limits: Naive, central memory and regulatory TCRB repertoires appeared more similar among patients than among healthy donors. At VDJ recombination sites, type 1 diabetes patients had fewer insertions and more deleted nucleotides, which implies abnormalities in thymic rearrangement. A moderate but significant shortening of TCRB CDR3 length was observed in type 1 diabetes patients in all four CD4+ subsets. Because small numbers of individuals were included in the HLA sub-analyses, any influence of HLA type on TCRB rearrangement was left unresolved. Because cDNA was sequenced instead of genomic DNA, highly expressing activated cells could be over-represented, though the groups showed no difference in activation or CD3 levels. PCR may preferentially amplify shorter templates, but because patient and control samples were amplified and corrected together, any resulting skew would affect both groups equally.

V loses 8 bases, J loses 6 bases, and the germline ends lie 10 bases apart. CDR1 and CDR2 (SNHLY, FYNNEI) derive from the germline V gene. From cysteine to phenylalanine, the CDR3 is 12 amino acids long. The entry retains the CDR3 DNA only, 36 bases that are in frame from base 1. The High Capacity cDNA Reverse Transcription Kit was used to reverse transcribe all of the isolated RNA, meaning that expressed TCRB transcripts were what got sequenced. Survey-depth immunoSEQ sequencing was performed on stem cell-like memory T cell samples, with an average of roughly 1 million total reads per sample. Sorted cells were lysed in RLT buffer, and RNA was extracted using DNase-treated RNeasy Micro or Mini kits according to cell number. To prevent cross-contamination, every cell subset was processed on its own, while patient and healthy donor samples were processed together. Using the immunoSEQ multiplex PCR, TCRB sequences were amplified from cDNA into 87-bp fragments spanning the CDR3 region. Sequencing of the amplicons was performed on the Illumina HiSeq platform. The original pipeline was this. PCR bias was corrected computationally using synthetic template baselines, and reads within Hamming distance 2 were collapsed, with unmergeable singletons discarded. By aligning reads against IMGT, V, D and J genes, CDR3 length, and insertions or deletions at six rearrangement sites were assigned. Clonotype counts were normalized to sorted cell number within each subset before computing true diversity and Gini coefficients with the tcR R package. The overlap coefficient, calculated on TCRB nucleotide sequences, was used to quantify repertoire sharing. The source is immuneACCESS, and TCRdb retained only in-frame sequences with V and J called. Part of the clones is not carried over; for the studies checked, unresolved V genes explain less than half of this, and the remainder is unexplained. That table supplies the V and J calls and clone size; D and trimming were determined from the DNA. This sample gives about 42,000 clones in total; approximately 53% of them show up just once. The ten top clones hold 0.2% to 0.3% of the sample.

About this clone: It has no known antigen specificity. No quality values exist for individual bases; no much larger clone is one base distant.

Each donor gave one peripheral blood draw, roughly 120 mL on average, collected into heparinised tubes. Using a panel that included CD45RO, CCR7, CD25, CD127, CD95 and CD27, naive, central memory, regulatory and stem cell-like memory CD4+ T cells were sorted on a BD FACSAria II. Every sorted population had a purity above 98%. PBMCs were separated immediately by Lymphoprep density gradient centrifugation and were stained directly, without being cultured. So that batch effects would be minimized, each experiment stained and sorted samples in pairs, pairing one healthy donor with one patient. The TCR originated in a woman aged 25-40 years in good health. Sequencing was performed on stem cell memory CD4+ T cells from blood. The cell subset or site label on this specimen signifies: stem cell-like memory CD4+ T cells. The sequence joins TRBV2 to TRBJ2-2; D gene: possibly TRBD2, on 5 matching bases. The DNA sequence reads TGTGCCAGCCGGGATGACGCCGGGGAGCTGTTTTTT. The resulting protein is CASRDDAGELFF. Extended through the reference TRBV2 and TRBJ2-2 proteins, this CDR3 yields the full variable domain: EPEVTQTPSHQVTQMGQEVILRCVPISNHLYFYWYRQILGQKVEFLVSFYNNEISEKSEIFDDQFSVERPDGSNFTLKIRSTKLEDSAMYFCASRDDAGELFFGEGSRLTVL.